Shown below are 18 T cell receptor beta chains from a single sample sequenced in a study of blood T cell repertoires in COVID-19. TCRdb keeps only in-frame clones here, not all; method: immunoSEQ multiplex PCR. The table shows about 140,000 clones, with 75% to 90% occurring only once. The specimen was peripheral blood. All receptors derive from a woman between 45 and 65 years old with acute or convalescent COVID-19.

The chain joins TRBV28 to TRBJ2-7; TRBD1 aligns across 8 bases. The J segment lost 6 bases and the V segment lost 7 bases, leaving 17 bases of the junction unmatched. The germline gives CDR1 MDHEN, CDR2 SYDVKM. This CDR3 is 16 amino acids long. The CDR3 sequence: CASTEAGTGLGFEQYF. CDR3 bases: TGTGCCAGCACTGAGGCCGGGACAGGCCTTGGATTCGAGCAGTACTTC.

The V call is TRBV25-1, the J call TRBJ2-3; 12 nucleotides agree with TRBD1. This CDR3 comprises 16 residues. The V gene end was trimmed by 7 bases and the J gene end by 4 bases; junction bases not matched to a gene: 9. Germline CDR1 reads MGHDK; CDR2 reads SYGVNS. The CDR3 sequence: CASMTWGQGAADTQYF. CDR3 in DNA: TGTGCCAGCATGACCTGGGGACAGGGGGCGGCAGATACGCAGTATTTT.

The chain recombines TRBV6-5 with TRBJ2-1; 7 bases map to TRBD1. The ends lost 6 bases at V and 2 bases at J; junction bases unmatched: 4. Germline CDR1 reads MNHEY; CDR2 reads SVGAGI. This CDR3 region has 14 residues. This CDR3 reads CASSGTVTYNEQFF. The CDR3 region has the DNA TGTGCCAGCAGCGGGACAGTAACCTACAATGAGCAGTTCTTC.

The gene calls are TRBV25-1 and TRBJ2-7; 10 nucleotides match TRBD1. The V gene's germline CDR1 is MGHDK and CDR2 SYGVNS. The CDR3 sequence is 14 residues long. V lost 6 bases, J lost 6 bases, and 8 bases stayed unmatched. The CDR3 coding sequence is TGTGCCAGCAGGAGGACAGGGGGAGGCCTCGAGCAGTACTTC. Protein product: CASRRTGGGLEQYF.

The chain recombines TRBV19 with TRBJ2-1; 8 bases align to TRBD2. Germline V gene sequence: CDR1 LNHDA, CDR2 SQIVND (reference sequence). V lost 4 bases, J lost 4 bases, and 6 bases stayed unmatched. CDR3 length equals 15 residues. The CDR3 is CASSTVTSGYNEQFF. CDR3 sequence (DNA): TGTGCCAGTAGTACGGTCACTAGCGGTTACAATGAGCAGTTCTTC. The whole variable domain, filled in from reference TRBV19 and TRBJ2-1, reads DGGITQSPKYLFRKEGQNVTLSCEQNLNHDAMYWYRQDPGQGLRLIYYSQIVNDFQKGDIAEGYSVSREKKESFPLTVTSAQKNPTAFYLCASSTVTSGYNEQFFGPGTRLTVL.

The chain employs TRBV2 and TRBJ1-4; TRBD1 matches at 8 bases. This CDR3 comprises 13 residues. V lost 4 bases, J lost 8 bases, and 3 bases stayed unmatched. Germline CDR1 reads SNHLY; CDR2 reads FYNNEI. The CDR3 DNA follows: TGTGCCAGCAGTGGACAGGGGAGAGAAAAACTGTTTTTT. Translating gives CASSGQGREKLFF.

This clone occurred a few times. The V and J genes are TRBV4-1 and TRBJ1-5; 7 bases map to TRBD1. Trimming removed 2 bases from V and 3 bases from J; junction bases left unmatched: 4. The CDR3 spans 15 residues. Germline V lookup: CDR1 MGHRA, CDR2 YSYEKL. For the CDR3, the DNA is TGCGCCAGCAGCCAAACAGGGGTTGTCAATCAGCCCCAGCATTTT. Encoded protein: CASSQTGVVNQPQHF.

V is TRBV6-5 and J is TRBJ1-1; 7 bases fit TRBD1. The V and J ends lost 9 bases and 0 bases, in that order; junction bases with no gene match: 7. The CDR3 is 14 residues long. Germline V gene data show CDR1 as MNHEY and CDR2 as SVGAGI. CDR3 protein: CASRWTGLNTEAFF. CDR3 coding DNA: TGTGCCAGTCGATGGACAGGCCTGAACACTGAAGCTTTCTTT.

The chain is built from TRBV5-1 and TRBJ2-1; TRBD2 matches 10 bases. V shed 4 bases, J shed 8 bases, and the junction held 9 bases outside the gene matches. CDR3 length: 15 amino acids. Germline-derived CDR1 and CDR2 are SGHRS and YFSETQ. DNA for the CDR3: TGCGCCAGCAGCGTAAAAGCGGGGGGGCTTCATGAGCAGTTCTTC. Residues: CASSVKAGGLHEQFF.

The chain links TRBV11-2 to TRBJ1-5, with D perhaps matching TRBD1 (5 bases). The CDR3 has 16 residues. From germline, CDR1 is SGHAT and CDR2 FQNNGV. V was clipped by 5 bases and J by 4 bases, with 18 bases between them. CDR3 amino acids: CASSAGGGLLNQPQHF. The CDR3 DNA sequence: TGTGCCAGCAGCGCTGGGGGGGGTCTGTTGAATCAGCCCCAGCATTTT. Drawing the rest from reference TRBV11-2 and TRBJ1-5, the complete variable domain is EAGVAQSPRYKIIEKRQSVAFWCNPISGHATLYWYQQILGQGPKLLIQFQNNGVVDDSQLPKDRFSAERLKGVDSTLKIQPAKLEDSAVYLCASSAGGGLLNQPQHFGDGTRLSIL.

V gene TRBV14 combines with J gene TRBJ1-1; a possible D gene is TRBD1 (5 bases). Germline V gene data show CDR1 as SGHDN and CDR2 as FVKESK. Trimming left V 4 bases short and J 0 bases short, with 9 bases between. The CDR3 covers 14 residues. The CDR3 spells CASSPGGMNTEAFF. The CDR3 coding sequence is TGTGCCAGCAGCCCGGGGGGAATGAACACTGAAGCTTTCTTT.

The chain joins TRBV5-4 to TRBJ2-3, with 14 nucleotides matching TRBD2. This CDR3 spans 16 amino acids. With 3 bases clipped from V and 4 bases from J, the junction kept 4 bases outside the gene matches. Germline loops: CDR1 SGHNT, CDR2 YYREEE (reference sequence). Here the CDR3 reads CASSSGGLAGADTQYF. DNA for the CDR3: TGTGCCAGCAGCTCGGGGGGACTAGCGGGAGCAGATACGCAGTATTTT.

The rearrangement uses TRBV5-1 and TRBJ1-2, with 8 bases aligning to TRBD1. V was clipped by 4 bases and J by 4 bases; unmatched bases: 6. The CDR3 covers 14 residues. Germline CDR1 reads SGHRS; CDR2 reads YFSETQ. CDR3 region: CASSTGTGVYGYTF. The CDR3 coding sequence is TGCGCCAGCAGCACCGGGACAGGAGTCTATGGCTACACCTTC.

The gene calls are TRBV19 and TRBJ1-1; no definite D call. The CDR3 runs 13 residues. Trimming took 3 bases from V and 7 from J, leaving 12 bases between them. Germline V gene lookup returns CDR1 LNHDA and CDR2 SQIVND (reference sequence). CDR3 bases: TGTGCCAGTAGTATCGCCGACGGGTTTGAAGCTTTCTTT. This translates into CASSIADGFEAFF.

The V call is TRBV19, the J call TRBJ2-3, with TRBD1 as a possible D gene (6 bases). Trimming removed 5 bases from V and 5 bases from J, with 20 bases in between. The germline gives CDR1 LNHDA, CDR2 SQIVND (reference sequence). This CDR3 region has 16 residues. The CDR3 here is CASSATKQGLRDTQYF. CDR3 nucleotides: TGTGCCAGTAGTGCCACTAAACAGGGATTGAGAGATACGCAGTATTTT.

The V call is TRBV19, the J call TRBJ2-2; TRBD2 might be the D (5 bases). The V gene lost 5 bases and the J gene lost 8 bases, with 18 bases spanning the gap. Looked up from germline, CDR1 is LNHDA and CDR2 is SQIVND (reference sequence). The CDR3 consists of 15 residues. CDR3 coding DNA: TGTGCCAGTAGTCCCCAGGCCGGGGTATCGGGGGAGCTGTTTTTT. As protein: CASSPQAGVSGELFF.

The chain uses TRBV28 and TRBJ1-1, with 9 bases fitting TRBD1. The V gene end was trimmed by 6 bases and the J gene end by 3 bases; junction bases not matched to a gene: 2. The CDR3 extends over 13 amino acids. Germline V lookup: CDR1 MDHEN, CDR2 SYDVKM. The CDR3 DNA follows: TGTGCCAGCAGGGGACAGGGAGACACTGAAGCTTTCTTT. Protein: CASRGQGDTEAFF.

V is TRBV20-1 and J is TRBJ2-7, with unresolved D. Germline V gene lookup returns CDR1 DFQATT and CDR2 SNEGSKA (reference sequence). This CDR3 spans 11 amino acids. V was shortened by 1 base and J by 3 bases, with 4 bases between the two germline ends. The CDR3 is CSARAVYEQYF. CDR3 bases: TGCAGTGCTAGAGCCGTCTACGAGCAGTACTTC.